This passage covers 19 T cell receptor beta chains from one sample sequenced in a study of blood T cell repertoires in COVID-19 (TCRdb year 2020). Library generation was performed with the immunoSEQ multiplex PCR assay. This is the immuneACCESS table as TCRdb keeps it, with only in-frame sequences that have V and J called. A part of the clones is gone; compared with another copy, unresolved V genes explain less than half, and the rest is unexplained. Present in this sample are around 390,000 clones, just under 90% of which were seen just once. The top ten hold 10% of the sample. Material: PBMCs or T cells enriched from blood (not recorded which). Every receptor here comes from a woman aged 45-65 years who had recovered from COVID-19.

This CDR3 reads CASSHQQETQYF. The DNA of the CDR3 is TGCGCCAGCAGTCATCAGCAAGAGACCCAGTACTTC. The chain carries TRBV23-1 and TRBJ2-5; D unresolved. TRBV23-1 is filed as an ORF, its function uncertain. The CDR3 covers 12 residues. The germline V and J ends were trimmed by 3 bases and 2 bases, with 4 bases remaining between them.

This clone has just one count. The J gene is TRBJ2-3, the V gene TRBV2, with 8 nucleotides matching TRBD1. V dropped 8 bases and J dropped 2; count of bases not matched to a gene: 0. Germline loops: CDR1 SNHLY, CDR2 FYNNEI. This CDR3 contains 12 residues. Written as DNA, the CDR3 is TGTGCCAGCCAGGGGGCCACAGATACGCAGTATTTT. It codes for CASQGATDTQYF. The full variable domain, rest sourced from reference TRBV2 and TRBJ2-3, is EPEVTQTPSHQVTQMGQEVILRCVPISNHLYFYWYRQILGQKVEFLVSFYNNEISEKSEIFDDQFSVERPDGSNFTLKIRSTKLEDSAMYFCASQGATDTQYFGPGTRLTVL.

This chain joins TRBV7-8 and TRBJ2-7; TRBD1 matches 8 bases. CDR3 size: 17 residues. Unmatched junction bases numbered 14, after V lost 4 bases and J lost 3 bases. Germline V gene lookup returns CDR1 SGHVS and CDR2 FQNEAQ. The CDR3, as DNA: TGTGCCAGCAGCTACGACCCCCGGACAGGGACGGTCTACGAGCAGTACTTC. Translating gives CASSYDPRTGTVYEQYF.

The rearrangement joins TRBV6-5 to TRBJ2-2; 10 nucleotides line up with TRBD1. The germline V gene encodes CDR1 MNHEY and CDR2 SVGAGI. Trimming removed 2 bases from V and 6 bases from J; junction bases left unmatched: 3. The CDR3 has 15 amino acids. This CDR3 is CASSYGTGDSGELFF. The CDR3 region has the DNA TGTGCCAGCAGTTACGGGACAGGGGACTCCGGGGAGCTGTTTTTT.

CDR3 bases: TGTGCCAGCAGTTCGTATCTACAGCTTGATCAGCCCCAGCATTTT. This gives the protein CASSSYLQLDQPQHF. The genes are TRBV28 and TRBJ1-5; D remains ambiguous. Germline V gives CDR1 MDHEN, CDR2 SYDVKM. The CDR3 contains 15 residues. V dropped 4 bases and J dropped 5 bases, with 15 bases sitting between them.

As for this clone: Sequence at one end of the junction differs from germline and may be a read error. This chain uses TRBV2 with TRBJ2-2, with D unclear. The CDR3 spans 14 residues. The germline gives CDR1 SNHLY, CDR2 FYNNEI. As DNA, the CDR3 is TGTGCCAGCAGTGAAGCGGTAGACACGGGGGAGCTGTTTTTT. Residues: CASSEAVDTGELFF.

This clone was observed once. Here the CDR3 reads CASSPPGERVGELFF. The CDR3, as DNA: TGTGCCAGTAGTCCCCCGGGGGAGAGGGTCGGGGAGCTGTTTTTT. The chain combines TRBV19 with TRBJ2-2, with D perhaps matching TRBD2 (6 bases). Germline V gives CDR1 LNHDA, CDR2 SQIVND (reference sequence). The CDR3 contains 15 residues. V lost 5 bases and J lost 7, with 17 bases in between.

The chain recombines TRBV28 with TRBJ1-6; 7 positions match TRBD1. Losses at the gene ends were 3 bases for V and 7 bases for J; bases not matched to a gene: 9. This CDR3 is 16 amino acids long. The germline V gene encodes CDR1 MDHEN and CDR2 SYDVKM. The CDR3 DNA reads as TGTGCCAGCAGTTTTGGCAGGGGGGTGGGAAATTCACCCCTCCACTTT. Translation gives CASSFGRGVGNSPLHF.

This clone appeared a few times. CDR3 region: CASSEVTGKVDGYTF. Here the CDR3 DNA reads TGTGCCAGCAGTGAAGTTACAGGGAAGGTAGATGGCTACACCTTC. J is TRBJ1-2 and V is TRBV2; weak D call: TRBD1 (6 bases). Trimming took 1 base from V and 6 from J, leaving 15 bases between them. The CDR3 has 15 residues. CDR1 is SNHLY and CDR2 is FYNNEI in the germline V gene.

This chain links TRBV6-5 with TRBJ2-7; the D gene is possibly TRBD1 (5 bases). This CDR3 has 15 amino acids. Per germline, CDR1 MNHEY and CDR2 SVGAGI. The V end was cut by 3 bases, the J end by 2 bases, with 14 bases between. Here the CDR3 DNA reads TGTGCCAGCAGTTATTCAGTTACAGGCCCCTACGAGCAGTACTTC. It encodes CASSYSVTGPYEQYF.

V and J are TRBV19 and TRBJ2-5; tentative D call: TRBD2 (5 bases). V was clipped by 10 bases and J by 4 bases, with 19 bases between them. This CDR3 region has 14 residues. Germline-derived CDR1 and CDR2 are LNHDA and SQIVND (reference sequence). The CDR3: CATTVGPGGETQYF. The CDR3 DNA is TGTGCCACCACCGTAGGGCCTGGAGGAGAGACCCAGTACTTC. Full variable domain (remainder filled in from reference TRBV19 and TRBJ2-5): DGGITQSPKYLFRKEGQNVTLSCEQNLNHDAMYWYRQDPGQGLRLIYYSQIVNDFQKGDIAEGYSVSREKKESFPLTVTSAQKNPTAFYLCATTVGPGGETQYFGPGTRLLVL.

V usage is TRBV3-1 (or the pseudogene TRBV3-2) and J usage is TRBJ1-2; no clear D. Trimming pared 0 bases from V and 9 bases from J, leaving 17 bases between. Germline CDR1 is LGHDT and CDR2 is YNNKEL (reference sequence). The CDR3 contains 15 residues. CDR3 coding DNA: TGTGCCAGCAGCCAAGATTTGGACTCCTCCCATAGCTACACCTTC. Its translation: CASSQDLDSSHSYTF.

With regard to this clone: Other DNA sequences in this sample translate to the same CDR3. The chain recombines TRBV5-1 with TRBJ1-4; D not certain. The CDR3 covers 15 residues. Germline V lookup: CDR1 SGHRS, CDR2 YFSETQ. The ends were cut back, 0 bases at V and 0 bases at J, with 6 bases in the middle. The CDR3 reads CASSLAGTTNEKLFF. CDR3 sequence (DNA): TGCGCCAGCAGCTTGGCAGGAACAACTAATGAAAAACTGTTTTTT.

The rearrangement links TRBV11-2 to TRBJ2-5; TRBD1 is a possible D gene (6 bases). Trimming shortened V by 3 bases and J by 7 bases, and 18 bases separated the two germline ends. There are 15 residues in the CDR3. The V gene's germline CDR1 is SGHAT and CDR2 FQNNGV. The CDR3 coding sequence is TGTGCCAGCAGCTTGGACAGCGACATTCTGGGGACCCAGTACTTC. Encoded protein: CASSLDSDILGTQYF.

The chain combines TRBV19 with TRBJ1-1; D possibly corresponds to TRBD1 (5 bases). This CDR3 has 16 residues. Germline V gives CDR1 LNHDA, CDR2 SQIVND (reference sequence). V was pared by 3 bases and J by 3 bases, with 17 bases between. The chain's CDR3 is CASSIGVGGSDTEAFF. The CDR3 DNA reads TGTGCCAGTAGTATCGGTGTGGGGGGGTCGGACACTGAAGCTTTCTTT. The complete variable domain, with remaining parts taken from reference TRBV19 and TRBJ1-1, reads DGGITQSPKYLFRKEGQNVTLSCEQNLNHDAMYWYRQDPGQGLRLIYYSQIVNDFQKGDIAEGYSVSREKKESFPLTVTSAQKNPTAFYLCASSIGVGGSDTEAFFGQGTRLTVV.

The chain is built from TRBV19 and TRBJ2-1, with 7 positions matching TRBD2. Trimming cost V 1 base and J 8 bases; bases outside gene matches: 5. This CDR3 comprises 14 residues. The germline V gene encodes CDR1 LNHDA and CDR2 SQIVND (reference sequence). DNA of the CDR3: TGTGCCAGTAGTATAGGCGGACTAGTCCATGAGCAGTTCTTC. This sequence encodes CASSIGGLVHEQFF.

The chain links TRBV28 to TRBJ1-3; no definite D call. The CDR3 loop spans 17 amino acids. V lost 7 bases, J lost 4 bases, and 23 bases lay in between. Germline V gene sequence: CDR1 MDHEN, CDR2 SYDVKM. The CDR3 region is CASTRPETRQAGNTIYF. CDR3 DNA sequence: TGTGCCAGCACCAGACCTGAGACGCGCCAGGCGGGAAACACCATATATTTT. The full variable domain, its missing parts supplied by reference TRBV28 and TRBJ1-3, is DVKVTQSSRYLVKRTGEKVFLECVQDMDHENMFWYRQDPGLGLRLIYFSYDVKMKEKGDIPEGYSVSREKKERFSLILESASTNQTSMYLCASTRPETRQAGNTIYFGEGSWLTVV.

Here the CDR3 DNA reads TGTGCCTGGAGTCGGTCCTCTGAAGCTTTCTTT. Translated, it gives CAWSRSSEAFF. The chain is built from TRBV30 and TRBJ1-1, with D uncertain. The CDR3 contains 11 residues. V was cut by 2 bases and J by 6 bases, with 7 bases left in between. Germline values: CDR1 GTSNPN, CDR2 SVGIG (reference sequence).

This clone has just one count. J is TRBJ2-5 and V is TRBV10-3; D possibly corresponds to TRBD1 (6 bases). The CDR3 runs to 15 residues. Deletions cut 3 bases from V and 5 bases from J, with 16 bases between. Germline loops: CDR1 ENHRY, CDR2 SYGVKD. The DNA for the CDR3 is TGTGCCATCAGTGATACACAGGGTTTAGGGGAGACCCAGTACTTC. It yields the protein CAISDTQGLGETQYF.